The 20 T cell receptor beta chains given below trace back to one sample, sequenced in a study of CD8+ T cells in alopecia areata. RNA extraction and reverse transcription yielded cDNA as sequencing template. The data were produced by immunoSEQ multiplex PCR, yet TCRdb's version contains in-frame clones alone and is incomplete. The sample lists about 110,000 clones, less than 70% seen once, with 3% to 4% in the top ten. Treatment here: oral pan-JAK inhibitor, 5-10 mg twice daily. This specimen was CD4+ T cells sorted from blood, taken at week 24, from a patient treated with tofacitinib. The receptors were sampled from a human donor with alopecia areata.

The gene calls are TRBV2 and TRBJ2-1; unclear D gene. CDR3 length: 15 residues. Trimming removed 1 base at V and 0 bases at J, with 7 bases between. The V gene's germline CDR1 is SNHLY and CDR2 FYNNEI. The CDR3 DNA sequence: TGTGCCAGCAGTGAAGGCCCAAGCTCCTACAATGAGCAGTTCTTC. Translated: CASSEGPSSYNEQFF. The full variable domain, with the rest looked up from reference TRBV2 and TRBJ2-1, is EPEVTQTPSHQVTQMGQEVILRCVPISNHLYFYWYRQILGQKVEFLVSFYNNEISEKSEIFDDQFSVERPDGSNFTLKIRSTKLEDSAMYFCASSEGPSSYNEQFFGPGTRLTVL.

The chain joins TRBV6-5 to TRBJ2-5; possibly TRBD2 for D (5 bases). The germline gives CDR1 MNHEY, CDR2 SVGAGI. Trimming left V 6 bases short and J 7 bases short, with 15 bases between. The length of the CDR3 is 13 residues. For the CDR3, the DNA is TGTGCCAGCAGGTCGCCGGGGTACGGGACCCAGTACTTC. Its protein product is CASRSPGYGTQYF.

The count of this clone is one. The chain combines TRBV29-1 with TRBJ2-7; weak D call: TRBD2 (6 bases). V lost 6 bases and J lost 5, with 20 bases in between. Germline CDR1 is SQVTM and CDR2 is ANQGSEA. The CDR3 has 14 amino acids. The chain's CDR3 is CSVRARGSGNEQYF. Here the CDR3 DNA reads TGCAGCGTCCGAGCGCGGGGTTCGGGGAACGAGCAGTACTTC.

This CDR3 reads CASTNYRGPSYEQYF. DNA for the CDR3: TGTGCCAGCACCAATTACCGGGGTCCTAGCTACGAGCAGTACTTC. This rearrangement joins TRBV6-1 to TRBJ2-7, with TRBD2 as a possible D gene (5 bases). V was cut by 7 bases and J by 3 bases, with 19 bases left in between. CDR1 MNHNS and CDR2 SASEGT come from the germline V gene. The CDR3 runs to 15 residues.

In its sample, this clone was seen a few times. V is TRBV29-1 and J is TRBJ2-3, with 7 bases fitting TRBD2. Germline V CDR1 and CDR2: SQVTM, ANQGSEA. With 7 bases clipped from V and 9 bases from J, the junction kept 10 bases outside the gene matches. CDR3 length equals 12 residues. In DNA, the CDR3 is TGCAGCGCCCAGCGGGGCCCTCAAACGCAGTATTTT. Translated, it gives CSAQRGPQTQYF.

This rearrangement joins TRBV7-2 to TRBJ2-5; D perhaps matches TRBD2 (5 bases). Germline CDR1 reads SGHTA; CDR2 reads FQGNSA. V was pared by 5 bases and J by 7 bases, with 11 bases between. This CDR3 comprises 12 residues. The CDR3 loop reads CASSPYGGTQYF. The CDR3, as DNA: TGTGCCAGCAGCCCGTACGGAGGGACCCAGTACTTC.

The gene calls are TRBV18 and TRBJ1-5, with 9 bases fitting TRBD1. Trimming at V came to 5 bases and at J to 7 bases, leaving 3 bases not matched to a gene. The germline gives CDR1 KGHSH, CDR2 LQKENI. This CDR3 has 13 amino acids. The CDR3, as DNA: TGTGCCAGCTCATGGACAGGGGAGCAGCCCCAGCATTTT. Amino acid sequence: CASSWTGEQPQHF.

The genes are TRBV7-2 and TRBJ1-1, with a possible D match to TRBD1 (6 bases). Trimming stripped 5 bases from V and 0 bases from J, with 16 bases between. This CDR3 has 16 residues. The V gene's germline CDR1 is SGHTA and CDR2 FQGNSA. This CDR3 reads CASSLQGKVLNTEAFF. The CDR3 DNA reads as TGTGCCAGCAGCCTTCAGGGGAAGGTGCTGAACACTGAAGCTTTCTTT. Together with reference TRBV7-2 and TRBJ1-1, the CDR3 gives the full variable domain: GAGVSQSPSNKVTEKGKDVELRCDPISGHTALYWYRQSLGQGLEFLIYFQGNSAPDKSGLPSDRFSAERTGGSVSTLTIQRTQQEDSAVYLCASSLQGKVLNTEAFFGQGTRLTVV.

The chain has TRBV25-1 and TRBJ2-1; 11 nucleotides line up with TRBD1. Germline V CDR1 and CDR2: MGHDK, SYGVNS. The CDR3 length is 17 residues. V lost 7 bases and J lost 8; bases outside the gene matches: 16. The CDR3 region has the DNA TGTGCCAGCAAGCGGACAGGGGGCGTGGGGAGAGGCGATGAGCAGTTCTTC. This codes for CASKRTGGVGRGDEQFF.

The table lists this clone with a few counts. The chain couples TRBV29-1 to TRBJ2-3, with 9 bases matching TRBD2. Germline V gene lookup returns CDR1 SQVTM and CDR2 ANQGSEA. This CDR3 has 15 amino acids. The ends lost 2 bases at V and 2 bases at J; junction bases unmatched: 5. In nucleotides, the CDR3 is TGCAGCGTTGAAATCCTAGCGGGGCTCACAGATACGCAGTATTTT. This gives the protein CSVEILAGLTDTQYF.

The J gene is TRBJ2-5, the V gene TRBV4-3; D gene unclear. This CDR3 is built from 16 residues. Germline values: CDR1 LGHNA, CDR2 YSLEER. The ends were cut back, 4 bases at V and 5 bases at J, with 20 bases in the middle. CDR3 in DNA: TGCGCCAGCAGCCCCACCTACGCCGGCTTTCAGGAGACCCAGTACTTC. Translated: CASSPTYAGFQETQYF.

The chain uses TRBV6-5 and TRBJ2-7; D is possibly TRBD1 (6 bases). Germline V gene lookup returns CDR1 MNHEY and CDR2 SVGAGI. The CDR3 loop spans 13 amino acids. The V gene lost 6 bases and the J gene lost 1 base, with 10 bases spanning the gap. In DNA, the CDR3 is TGTGCCAGCAGGAAGGACAGTTCCTACGAGCAGTACTTC. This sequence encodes CASRKDSSYEQYF.

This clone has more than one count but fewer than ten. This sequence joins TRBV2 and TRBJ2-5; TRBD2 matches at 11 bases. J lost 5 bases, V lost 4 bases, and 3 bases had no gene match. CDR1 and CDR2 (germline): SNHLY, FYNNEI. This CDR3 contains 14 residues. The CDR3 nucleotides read TGTGCCAGCAGTGTAGGACTAGCGGGTGAGACCCAGTACTTC. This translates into CASSVGLAGETQYF.

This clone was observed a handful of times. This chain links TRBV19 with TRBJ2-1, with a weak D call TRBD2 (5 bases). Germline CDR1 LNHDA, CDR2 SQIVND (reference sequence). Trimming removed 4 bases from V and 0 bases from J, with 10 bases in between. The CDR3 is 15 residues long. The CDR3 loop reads CASSNLAHSYNEQFF. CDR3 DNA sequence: TGTGCCAGTAGTAACCTAGCTCACTCCTACAATGAGCAGTTCTTC.

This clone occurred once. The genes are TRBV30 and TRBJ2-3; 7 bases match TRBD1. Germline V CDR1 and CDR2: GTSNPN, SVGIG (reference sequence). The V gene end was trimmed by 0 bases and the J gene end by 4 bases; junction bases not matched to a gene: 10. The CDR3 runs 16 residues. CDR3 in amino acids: CAWSVRRGLYADTQYF. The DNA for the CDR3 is TGTGCCTGGAGTGTGCGCAGGGGGTTGTATGCAGATACGCAGTATTTT. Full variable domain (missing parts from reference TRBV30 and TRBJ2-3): SQTIHQWPATLVQPVGSPLSLECTVEGTSNPNLYWYRQAAGRGLQLLFYSVGIGQISSEVPQNLSASRPQDRQFILSSKKLLLSDSGFYLCAWSVRRGLYADTQYFGPGTRLTVL.

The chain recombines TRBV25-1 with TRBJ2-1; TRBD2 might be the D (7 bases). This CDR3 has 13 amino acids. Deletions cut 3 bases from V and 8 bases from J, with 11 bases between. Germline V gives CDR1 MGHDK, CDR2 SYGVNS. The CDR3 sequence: CASSDTGRDEQFF. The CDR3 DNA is TGTGCCAGCAGTGACACAGGGAGGGATGAGCAGTTCTTC.

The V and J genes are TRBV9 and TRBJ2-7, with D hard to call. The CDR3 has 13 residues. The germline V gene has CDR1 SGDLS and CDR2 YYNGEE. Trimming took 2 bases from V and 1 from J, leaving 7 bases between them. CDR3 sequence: CASSVRGSYEQYF. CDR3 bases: TGTGCCAGCAGCGTCCGCGGTTCCTACGAGCAGTACTTC. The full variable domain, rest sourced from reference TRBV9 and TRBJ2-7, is DSGVTQTPKHLITATGQRVTLRCSPRSGDLSVYWYQQSLDQGLQFLIQYYNGEERAKGNILERFSAQQFPDLHSELNLSSLELGDSALYFCASSVRGSYEQYFGPGTRLTVT.

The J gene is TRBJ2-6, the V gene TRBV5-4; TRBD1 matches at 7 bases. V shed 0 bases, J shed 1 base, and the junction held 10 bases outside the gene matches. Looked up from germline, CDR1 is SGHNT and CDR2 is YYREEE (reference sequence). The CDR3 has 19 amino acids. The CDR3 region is CASSLALTGSFSGANVLTF. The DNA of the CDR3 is TGTGCCAGCAGCTTGGCCTTGACAGGGAGTTTTTCTGGGGCCAACGTCCTGACTTTC.

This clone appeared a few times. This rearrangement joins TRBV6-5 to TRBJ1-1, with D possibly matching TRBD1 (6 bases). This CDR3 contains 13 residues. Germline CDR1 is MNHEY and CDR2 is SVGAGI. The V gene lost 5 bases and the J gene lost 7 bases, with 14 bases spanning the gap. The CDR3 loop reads CASSLTQGIEAFF. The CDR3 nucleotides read TGTGCCAGCAGTCTTACCCAGGGGATTGAAGCTTTCTTT.

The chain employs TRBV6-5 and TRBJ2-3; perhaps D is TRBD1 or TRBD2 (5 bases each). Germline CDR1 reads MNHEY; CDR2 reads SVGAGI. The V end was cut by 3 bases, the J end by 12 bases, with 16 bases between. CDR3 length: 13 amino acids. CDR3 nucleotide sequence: TGTGCCAGCAGTTATCCCGGGGTCGGGACCCAGTATTTT. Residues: CASSYPGVGTQYF.